This T cell receptor (beta chain) originates from a study of blood T cell repertoires in COVID-19. In the study overall: Samples taken during acute and convalescent COVID-19 were collected in the United States, Italy and Spain. The cDNA or gDNA used as material had been derived from T cells, B-cell-depleted T cells, or PBMCs.

This CDR3 region has 17 residues. Trimming took off 1 base at V and 6 bases at J, with 19 bases between the two ends. Germline assignment: CDR1 SGHDN and CDR2 FVKESK. Authors' data handling: Amplifying reference gene primers gave estimates of nucleated cell counts. Profiled with immunoSEQ multiplex PCR; TCRdb holds only in-frame clones, not every one. V, J and clone size derive from that table, while D and trimming were established from the DNA sequence. This table holds 120,000 or so clones, around nine tenths found once. The table lists this clone with a count of one. V usage is TRBV14 and J usage is TRBJ2-1; maybe TRBD2 (5 bases). The sequenced material came from peripheral blood. The TCR comes from a man between 50 and 59 years old with acute or convalescent COVID-19. Written as DNA, the CDR3 is TGTGCCAGCAGCCAAGGTTGGTTAGCGCATATTCGCAATGAGCAGTTCTTC. This encodes CASSQGWLAHIRNEQFF.